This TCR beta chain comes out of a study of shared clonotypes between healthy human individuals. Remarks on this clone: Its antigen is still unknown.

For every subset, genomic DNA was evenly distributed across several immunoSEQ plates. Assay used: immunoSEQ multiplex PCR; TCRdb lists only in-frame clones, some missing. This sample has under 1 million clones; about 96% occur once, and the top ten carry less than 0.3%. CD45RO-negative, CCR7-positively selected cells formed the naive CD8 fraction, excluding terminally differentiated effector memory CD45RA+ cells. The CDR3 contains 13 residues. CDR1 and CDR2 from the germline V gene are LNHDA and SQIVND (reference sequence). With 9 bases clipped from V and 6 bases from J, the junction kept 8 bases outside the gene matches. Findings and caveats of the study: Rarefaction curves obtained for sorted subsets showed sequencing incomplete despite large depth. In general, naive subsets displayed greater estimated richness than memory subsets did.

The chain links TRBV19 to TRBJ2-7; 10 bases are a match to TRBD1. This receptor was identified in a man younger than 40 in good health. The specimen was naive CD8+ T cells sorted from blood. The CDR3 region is CAREDRGVAEQYF. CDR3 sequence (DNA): TGTGCCAGGGAGGACAGGGGGGTCGCCGAGCAGTACTTC.